This T cell receptor (beta chain) was identified in a study of Ad26.COV2.S vaccination and SARS-CoV-2 variants. On the study more broadly: Once, or twice with 56 days between doses, Ad26.COV2.S was given intramuscularly.

General study results and limits: Breadth measured for non-spike TCRs was similar across vaccine and placebo recipients. An underestimation of total T cell responses may have resulted from the TCR breadth and depth analyses.

Treatment given: some 19 received Ad26.COV2.S at low or high dose, single or two shots; 5 received placebo; per-sample allocation not given. Specimen acquisition occurred on day 63 following the initial vaccine or placebo injection. Aged 18-55 years, donor was enrolled in Boston in about 2020. Profiling relied on immunoSEQ multiplex PCR, and the TCRdb table lists in-frame clones only, not all of them. This table holds around 340,000 clones, around 89% found once. In this sample, this clone turned up once. Its antigen is as yet unknown. The specimen comprised peripheral blood, sampled in a trial of Ad26.COV2.S vaccine versus placebo. The TCR originated in a person between 18 and 65 years old who received the Ad26.COV2.S COVID-19 vaccine or a placebo.

The CDR3 bases are TGTGCCAGCAGTTCCTCCAGATATGGCTACACCTTC. It is translated as CASSSSRYGYTF. V gene TRBV6-5 combines with J gene TRBJ1-2; no clear D gene. The germline V gene has CDR1 MNHEY and CDR2 SVGAGI. Deletions cut 4 bases from V and 5 bases from J, with 8 bases between. The CDR3 covers 12 residues.